This T cell receptor (beta chain) was sequenced in a study of shared T cell receptors in the human thymus (dated by TCRdb to about 2021). Some background on the complete study: The study examined how the human thymus generates shared, self-reactive T-cell receptor alpha chains.

In its sample, this clone was seen once. The antigen it binds to is not known. The sample holds no much larger clone one base away, and base qualities are not on file. Libraries came from the immunoSEQ multiplex PCR assay. Not all clones reach the TCRdb copy of this immuneACCESS table, which keeps in-frame sequences only. Checked studies attribute under half of the gap to unresolved V genes and leave the rest unexplained. Recorded for this sample are hundreds of thousands of clones; around 87% of them occurred a single time. The ten largest clonotypes hold 0.0095% to 0.012% of the sample. From cysteine to phenylalanine, the CDR3 is 19 amino acids long. Only the CDR3 part of the read is kept: 57 bases, read in frame from the first base. CDR1 and CDR2 are drawn from the germline V gene (reference sequence): LNHNV, YYDKDF. V lost 4 bases and J lost 4 bases, and the count of bases not matched to a germline gene is 16.

This same sample was also taken into another study, of human thymus T cells. The second publication reports: Donors were immunologically healthy infants undergoing open corrective cardiac surgery for congenital heart defects in Finland. Thymus tissue was obtained as surgical resects removed during corrective cardiac surgery. Usage of V and J gene segments appeared to be biased in both the thymic and the peripheral blood repertoires. The related research reported highly overlapping thymic TCR repertoires among unrelated individuals. The study characterized TCR alpha and beta repertoires from about 8 infant thymus samples and a few related peripheral blood samples. The infant donors were about 7 to 250 days old, and the cohort included six or seven males and two females. Thymocytes were released mechanically from tissue and stored at -70 °C as pellets of 10-30 million cells. Genomic DNA was extracted from frozen cell pellets with a QIAsymphony instrument. Using the immunoSEQ multiplex PCR assay, the TCRB and TCRAD loci were amplified from a standardized quantity of quality-controlled genomic DNA. The V(D)J region was spanned by amplicons of a length sufficient to cover the CDR3 and to identify V and J genes. Through the commercial immunoSEQ service, the amplicons were sequenced on an Illumina platform. Primer bias and sequencing errors were corrected as previously described, and TCRAD and TCRB were defined on the basis of the IMGT database. Repertoires were analysed with immunoSEQ Analyzer 3.0 and VDJTools, covering basic statistics, V/J segment usage, diversity estimates, rarefaction and pairwise overlap. Diversity was estimated using the Chao1, ChaoE, Efron-Thisted, Shannon and inverse Simpson indices, and was also estimated on datasets down-sampled to the size of the smallest sample. Repertoire overlap used strict matching of CDR3 nucleotide sequence, V gene and J gene, with Jaccard-based multidimensional scaling clustering. On average, thymus samples yielded 650,000 to 1,000,000 unique TCRB clonotypes, whereas blood samples yielded approximately 90,000.

The clonotype originates from a boy under two years old with a congenital heart defect. Donor details come from another sample of the same person, matched by shared clones. Sample: thymocytes. The V gene is TRBV15 and the J gene is TRBJ2-7, with TRBD2 matching 13 junction bases. The DNA reads as follows: TGTGCCACCAGCACCCGACCCATCACTAGCGGGAGGGCCACTTACGAGCAGTACTTC. Translation gives CATSTRPITSGRATYEQYF.